One and the same sample provided the 2 T cell receptor beta chains below, sequenced in a study of cytomegalovirus exposure and HLA in healthy donors. Only in-frame clones appear in the TCRdb table, and some are missing; sequencing was by immunoSEQ multiplex PCR. The data contain approximately 170,000 clones, approximately 84% of them seen just once; the ten biggest clones take up roughly 10%. The specimen sequenced was PBMCs. The receptor source for this set is a man between 25 and 39 years old in good health and CMV-seropositive.

CDR3 bases: TGTGCCAGCAGCGTAGAAGGCGGCCCCCAAGAGACCCAGTACTTC. Its translation is CASSVEGGPQETQYF. The chain recombines TRBV9 with TRBJ2-5; D uncertain. The germline V and J ends were trimmed by 0 bases and 1 base, with 10 bases remaining between them. Germline V gene data show CDR1 as SGDLS and CDR2 as YYNGEE. The CDR3 consists of 15 residues.

V and J are TRBV15 and TRBJ2-2, with D perhaps TRBD2 (7 bases). V shed 1 base and J shed 5 bases, with 14 bases lying between them. The germline V gene encodes CDR1 LNHNV and CDR2 YYDKDF (reference sequence). The CDR3 loop spans 16 amino acids. CDR3 amino acids: CATSRVPGEGTGELFF. As DNA, the CDR3 is TGTGCCACCAGCAGAGTGCCAGGGGAGGGAACCGGGGAGCTGTTTTTT.